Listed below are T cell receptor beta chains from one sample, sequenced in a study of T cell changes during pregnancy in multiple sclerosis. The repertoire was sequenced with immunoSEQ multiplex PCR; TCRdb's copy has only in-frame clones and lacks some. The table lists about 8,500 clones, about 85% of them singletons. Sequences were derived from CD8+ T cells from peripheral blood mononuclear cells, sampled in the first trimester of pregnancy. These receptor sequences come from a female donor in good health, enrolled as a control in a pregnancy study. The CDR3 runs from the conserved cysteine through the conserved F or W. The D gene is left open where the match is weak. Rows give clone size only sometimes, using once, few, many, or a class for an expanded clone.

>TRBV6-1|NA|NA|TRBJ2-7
TGTGCCAGCATGGGCATGTCCTACGAGCAGTACTTC
CASMGMSYEQYF
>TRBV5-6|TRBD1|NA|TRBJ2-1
TGTGCCAGCAGCTCCGGGACAGGGGAGTTCTTC
CASSSGTGEFF
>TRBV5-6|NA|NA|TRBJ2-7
TGTGCCAGCAGCTTGGGTCTGGCAACCTACGAGCAGTACTTC
CASSLGLATYEQYF
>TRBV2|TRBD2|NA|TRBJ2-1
TGTGCCAGCAGTGACGGACTAGCGGAGAATAACAATGAGCAGTTCTTC
CASSDGLAENNNEQFF
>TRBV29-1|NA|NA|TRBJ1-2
TGCAGCGCTGAGACGGACACCTTTAACTATGGCTACACCTTC
CSAETDTFNYGYTF
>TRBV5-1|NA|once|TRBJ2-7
TGCGCCAGCAGCTTGGCCCTGAAAGGGACTGACCTATACGAGCAGTACTTC
CASSLALKGTDLYEQYF
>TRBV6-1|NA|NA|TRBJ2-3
TGTGCCAGCAGTGAATACCCCGACAGTTCAGATACGCAGTATTTT
CASSEYPDSSDTQYF
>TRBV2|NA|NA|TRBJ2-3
TGTGCCGGCACGGGCAGGGACACAGATACGCAGTATTTT
CAGTGRDTDTQYF
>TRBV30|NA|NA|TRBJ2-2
TGTGCCTGGTGGAGAAAGAACACCGGGGAGCTGTTTTTT
CAWWRKNTGELFF
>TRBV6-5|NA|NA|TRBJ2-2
TGTGCCAGCAGTTACTCTGGGGGCACAGGGGAGCTGTTTTTT
CASSYSGGTGELFF
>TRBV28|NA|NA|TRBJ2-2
TGTGCCAGCACTCTGGGCGCCGGGGAGCTGTTTTTT
CASTLGAGELFF
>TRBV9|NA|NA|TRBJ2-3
TGTGCCAGCAGCGTAGACCGGCAGGGTGGGGATACGCAGTATTTT
CASSVDRQGGDTQYF
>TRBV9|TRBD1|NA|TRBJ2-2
TGTGCCAGCAGCTCCCCAACGGACAGGGGCGACACCGGGGAGCTGTTTTTT
CASSSPTDRGDTGELFF
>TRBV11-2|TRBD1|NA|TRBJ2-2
TGTGCCAGCAGCTTACCCGGGACAGGGCGTACCGGGGAGCTGTTTTTT
CASSLPGTGRTGELFF
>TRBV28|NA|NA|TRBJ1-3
TGTGCCAGCAGAGTCGCGATCTCTGGAAACACCATATATTTT
CASRVAISGNTIYF
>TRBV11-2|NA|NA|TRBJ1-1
TGTGCCAGCAGCGCCGGGGGGGGGAACACTGAAGCTTTCTTT
CASSAGGGNTEAFF
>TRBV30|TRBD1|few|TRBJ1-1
TGTGCCTGGAGTGGAGGAAGGACAGGGGGCATAGCTGAAGCTTTCTTT
CAWSGGRTGGIAEAFF
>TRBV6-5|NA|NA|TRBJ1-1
TGTGCCAGCAGCCCCACAGGTAACACTGAAGCTTTCTTT
CASSPTGNTEAFF
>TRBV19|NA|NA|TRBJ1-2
TGTGCCAGTAGCATATTCGGGGGCTACACCTTC
CASSIFGGYTF
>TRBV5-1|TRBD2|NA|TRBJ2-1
TGCGCCAGCAGCTTGTACGGCGGGGGTGATGAGCAGTTCTTC
CASSLYGGGDEQFF
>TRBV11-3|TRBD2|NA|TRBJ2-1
TGTGCCAGCAGCTTGGCGGGAGGGAATGAGCAGTTCTTC
CASSLAGGNEQFF
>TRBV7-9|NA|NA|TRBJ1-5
TGTGCCAGCAGCTTAGGGGGCCGTAGCAATCAGCCCCAGCATTTT
CASSLGGRSNQPQHF
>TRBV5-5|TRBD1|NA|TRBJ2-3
TGCGGGACAGGGACAGATACGCAGTATTTT
CGTGTDTQYF
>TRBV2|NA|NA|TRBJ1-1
TGTGCCAGCCCACTAAACACTGAAGCTTTCTTT
CASPLNTEAFF
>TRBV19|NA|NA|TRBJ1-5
TGTGCCAGTAAGACCGGGACACTGCCCCAGCATTTT
CASKTGTLPQHF
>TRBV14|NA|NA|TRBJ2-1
TGTGCCAGCAGCCCTCCAGAACGATACTACAATGAGCAGTTCTTC
CASSPPERYYNEQFF
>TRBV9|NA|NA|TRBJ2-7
TGTGCCAGCAGCGTAGCTCTGGGGACTGGGGACGAGCAGTACTTC
CASSVALGTGDEQYF
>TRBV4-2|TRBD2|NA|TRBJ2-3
TGTGCCAGCAGCGCCACTAGCGGGAGCACAGATACGCAGTATTTT
CASSATSGSTDTQYF
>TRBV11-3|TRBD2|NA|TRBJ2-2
TGTGCCAGCAGCTCTGGACTAGCGGGGAATCGAAACACCGGGGAGCTGTTTTTT
CASSSGLAGNRNTGELFF
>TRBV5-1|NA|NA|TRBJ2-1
TGCGCCAGCAGCCGCCGGGACTTGAACAATGAGCAGTTCTTC
CASSRRDLNNEQFF
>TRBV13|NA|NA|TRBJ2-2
TGTGCCAGCAGCTTCGGGAAGAACACCGGGGAGCTGTTTTTT
CASSFGKNTGELFF
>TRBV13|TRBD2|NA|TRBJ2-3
TGTGCCAGCAGCTGGAAGACTAGCGTGGGCACAGATACGCAGTATTTT
CASSWKTSVGTDTQYF
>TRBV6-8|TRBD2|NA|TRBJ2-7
TGTGCCAGCAGACCGGGACTACCGAACACCTACGAGCAGTACTTC
CASRPGLPNTYEQYF
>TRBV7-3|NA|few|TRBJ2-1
TGTGCCAGCAGCCTTACCGGGTCCCCGGCGAATGAGCAGTTCTTC
CASSLTGSPANEQFF
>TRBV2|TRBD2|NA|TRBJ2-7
TGTGCCAGCATCAGTCAGCGGGGGTCCGCCTACGAGCAGTACTTC
CASISQRGSAYEQYF
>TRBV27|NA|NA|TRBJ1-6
TGTGCCAGCAGGCCCAGACAAGGTCCCCTCCACTTT
CASRPRQGPLHF
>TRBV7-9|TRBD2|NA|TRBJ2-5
TGTGCCAGCAGCCCAAGGACTAGCGGGAGGACGCAAGAGACCCAGTACTTC
CASSPRTSGRTQETQYF
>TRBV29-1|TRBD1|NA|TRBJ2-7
TGCAGCGTTTTAGGGGGCAGCCCTCGGGGCGAGCAGTACTTC
CSVLGGSPRGEQYF
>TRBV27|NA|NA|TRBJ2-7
TGTGCCAGCAGTTTGAGTCATTCCTACGAGCAGTACTTC
CASSLSHSYEQYF
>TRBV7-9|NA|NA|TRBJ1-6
TGTGCCAGCGGAGCGGGCGGTTCACCCCTCCACTTT
CASGAGGSPLHF
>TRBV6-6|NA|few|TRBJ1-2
TGTGCCAGCAGTTACTCTGAATGGGGCCTTCCCTATGGCTACACCTTC
CASSYSEWGLPYGYTF
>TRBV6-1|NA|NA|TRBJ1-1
TGTGCCAGCACCCAGGGGCGGAGAAACACTGAAGCTTTCTTT
CASTQGRRNTEAFF
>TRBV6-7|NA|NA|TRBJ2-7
TGTGCCAGCAGTTACTCGGGGCGTAGGAGCTCCTACGAGCAGTACTTC
CASSYSGRRSSYEQYF
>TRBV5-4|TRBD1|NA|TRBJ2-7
TGTGCCAGCAGCTCGACAGGGTCTCCCTACGAGCAGTACTTC
CASSSTGSPYEQYF
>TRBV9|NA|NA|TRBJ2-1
TGTGCCAGCAGCGTAGCGGGTGGGAATGAGCAGTTCTTC
CASSVAGGNEQFF
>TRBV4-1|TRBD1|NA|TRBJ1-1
TGCGCCAGCAGCCAGGACAGGGAGAACACTGAAGCTTTCTTT
CASSQDRENTEAFF
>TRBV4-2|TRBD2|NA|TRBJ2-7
TGTGCCAGCAGCCGCCAGCGGGAGGACCGGGAGGAGCAGTACTTC
CASSRQREDREEQYF
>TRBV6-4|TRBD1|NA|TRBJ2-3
TGTGCCAGCAGCACCGGGACAGGGGACACAGATACGCAGTATTTT
CASSTGTGDTDTQYF
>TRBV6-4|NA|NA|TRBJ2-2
TGTGCCAGCAGTGCTGGCGGCGCCGGGGAGCTGTTTTTT
CASSAGGAGELFF
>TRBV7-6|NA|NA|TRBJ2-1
TGTGCCAGCAGCTTAAGCGGGCCTCCGAATGAGCAGTTCTTC
CASSLSGPPNEQFF
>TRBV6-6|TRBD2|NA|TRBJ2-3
TGTGCCAGCAGTACCGGGACTACTAGCACAGATACGCAGTATTTT
CASSTGTTSTDTQYF
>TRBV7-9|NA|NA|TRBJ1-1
TGTGCCATCAGCGTGGGGGGTTGGGCTTTCTTT
CAISVGGWAFF
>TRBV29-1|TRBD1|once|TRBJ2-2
TGCAGCGTTGACGGGACAGGGACGGGCACCGGGGAGCTGTTTTTT
CSVDGTGTGTGELFF
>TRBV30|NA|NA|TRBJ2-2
TGTGCCTGGAGTGACCTAATGGCAGGGGAAGCCACCGGGGAGCTGTTTTTT
CAWSDLMAGEATGELFF
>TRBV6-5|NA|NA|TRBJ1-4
TGTGCCAGCAGTTACTCGGAGGGGATGGGTGAAAAACTGTTTTTT
CASSYSEGMGEKLFF
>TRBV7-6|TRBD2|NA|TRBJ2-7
TGTGCCAGCAGCTTATCGGCGGGAGGGCCCCACGAGCAGTACTTC
CASSLSAGGPHEQYF
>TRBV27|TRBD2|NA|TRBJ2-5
TGTGCCAGCAGTTTCATGACTAGCGGAGGGACCCAGTACTTC
CASSFMTSGGTQYF
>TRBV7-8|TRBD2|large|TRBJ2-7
TGTGCCAGCAGCTTCCCGAGACTAGCGGGAGCGGGGGACGTCTACGAGCAGTACTTC
CASSFPRLAGAGDVYEQYF
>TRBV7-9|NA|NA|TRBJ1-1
TGTGCCAGCAGCTTCGTCAGAGACACCCAGGACACTGAAGCTTTCTTT
CASSFVRDTQDTEAFF